The next 28 T cell receptor beta chains were all read from a single sample in a study of T cell responses to AZD1222 COVID-19 vaccine. TCRdb's copy holds only in-frame clones and misses some; the assay was immunoSEQ multiplex PCR. The data show more than 150,000 clones, 85% to 95% seen once. The specimen was peripheral blood, collected on day 0 of AZD1222 vaccination. The source of these receptors is an adult in good health.

The chain links TRBV14 to TRBJ1-1; tentatively, D is TRBD1 (5 bases). With 0 bases removed from V and 5 bases from J, the gap between germline ends came to 13 bases. Germline assignment: CDR1 SGHDN and CDR2 FVKESK. The CDR3 length is 15 residues. CDR3 bases: TGTGCCAGCAGCCAAGAAAGGGGTATGTGGACTGAAGCTTTCTTT. Translated: CASSQERGMWTEAFF.

CDR3 residues: CASSQLFRDRGEQYF. CDR3 sequence (DNA): TGTGCCAGCAGCCAGTTGTTCCGGGATCGCGGCGAGCAGTACTTC. This chain connects TRBV4-2 to TRBJ2-7, with D tentatively TRBD2 (5 bases). Germline assignment: CDR1 LGHNA and CDR2 YNFKEQ. CDR3 length: 15 amino acids. Trimming cost V 3 bases and J 6 bases, with 18 bases left between them.

The chain combines TRBV6-5 with TRBJ1-1, with TRBD1 as a possible D gene (5 bases). Trimming shortened V by 0 bases and J by 0 bases, and 11 bases separated the two germline ends. The CDR3 is 16 residues long. Germline CDR1 is MNHEY and CDR2 is SVGAGI. The CDR3 sequence: CASSYSQGVMNTEAFF. Here the CDR3 DNA reads TGTGCCAGCAGTTACTCGCAGGGCGTTATGAACACTGAAGCTTTCTTT.

The chain uses TRBV2 and TRBJ2-6, with D possibly TRBD2 on 5 matching bases. Trimming removed 9 bases from V and 3 bases from J, with 9 bases in between. The CDR3 spans 13 residues. Germline V gene data show CDR1 as SNHLY and CDR2 as FYNNEI. The CDR3 sequence: CASVGDGANVLTF. Here the CDR3 DNA reads TGTGCCAGTGTCGGGGATGGGGCCAACGTCCTGACTTTC.

The V gene is TRBV30, the J gene TRBJ2-5; unclear D gene. The V end was cut by 0 bases, the J end by 5 bases, with 7 bases between. CDR1 is GTSNPN and CDR2 is SVGIG in the germline V gene (reference sequence). The CDR3 consists of 12 residues. This CDR3 reads CAWSVSVETQYF. The DNA for the CDR3 is TGTGCCTGGAGTGTCTCGGTTGAGACCCAGTACTTC.

The gene calls are TRBV19 and TRBJ2-3, with D possibly matching TRBD2 (6 bases). Germline CDR1 reads LNHDA; CDR2 reads SQIVND (reference sequence). The V and J ends lost 4 bases and 2 bases respectively, with 10 bases between them. The CDR3 consists of 14 residues. The CDR3: CASSTWDFTDTQYF. The CDR3 DNA is TGTGCCAGTAGTACCTGGGACTTCACAGATACGCAGTATTTT.

The V and J genes are TRBV27 and TRBJ1-2; TRBD1 aligns across 8 bases. The CDR3 loop spans 14 amino acids. Trimming took 9 bases from V and 6 from J; bases not matched to a gene: 12. In germline, CDR1 is MNHEY, CDR2 SMNVEV (reference sequence). The CDR3 sequence: CASYRTGPSDGYTF. The CDR3 DNA sequence: TGTGCCAGTTATCGGACAGGGCCATCGGATGGCTACACCTTC.

The chain combines TRBV9 with TRBJ1-6; D unclear. Germline loops: CDR1 SGDLS, CDR2 YYNGEE. V lost 1 base to trimming and J lost 0 bases, with 8 bases between them. The CDR3 runs 16 residues. In DNA form, the CDR3 reads TGTGCCAGCAGCGTAAGCCTGAGCTCCTATAATTCACCCCTCCACTTT. Amino acids: CASSVSLSSYNSPLHF.

This rearrangement joins TRBV18 to TRBJ1-3; the match to TRBD1 covers 12 bases. The CDR3 covers 15 residues. Looked up from germline, CDR1 is KGHSH and CDR2 is LQKENI. With 1 base clipped from V and 7 bases from J, the junction kept 2 bases outside the gene matches. Here the CDR3 reads CASSPQGQGANTIYF. The DNA of the CDR3 is TGTGCCAGCTCACCACAGGGACAGGGGGCGAACACCATATATTTT.

The gene calls are TRBV13 and TRBJ2-5; TRBD1 aligns across 8 bases. The CDR3 is 15 amino acids. Germline V gene data show CDR1 as PRHDT and CDR2 as FYEKMQ (reference sequence). J gave up 3 bases and V 5 bases, and 8 bases lay outside the gene matches. CDR3 DNA: TGTGCCAGCAGCCCGTCGACAGGGGAGGAAGAGACCCAGTACTTC. Translation: CASSPSTGEEETQYF.

This chain links TRBV28 with TRBJ1-4; 12 nucleotides match TRBD1. J was trimmed by 8 bases and V by 7 bases; bases with no gene match: 17. Germline V gene data show CDR1 as MDHEN and CDR2 as SYDVKM. The CDR3 runs to 18 residues. The CDR3 DNA follows: TGTGCCAGCAACAAAACCCGGGACAGGGGGCGTCTTGGGGAAAAACTGTTTTTT. Translating gives CASNKTRDRGRLGEKLFF.

This chain connects TRBV3-1 (or the pseudogene TRBV3-2) to TRBJ1-4; 9 bases fit TRBD1. CDR3 length: 14 amino acids. Germline trimming cut 5 bases from V and 8 bases from J; bases unmatched to any gene: 6. The germline V gene has CDR1 LGHDT and CDR2 YNNKEL (reference sequence). The CDR3 coding sequence is TGTGCCAGCAGCACGGGACAGGGATACGAAAAACTGTTTTTT. It codes for CASSTGQGYEKLFF.

This rearrangement joins TRBV28 to TRBJ2-3; 10 bases map to TRBD1. Germline CDR1 is MDHEN and CDR2 is SYDVKM. The CDR3 runs to 18 residues. J was trimmed by 4 bases and V by 5 bases; bases with no gene match: 15. DNA for the CDR3: TGTGCCAGCAGTCCAGCTGCCCGGGACAGGGGAAGGGCAGATACGCAGTATTTT. Translation: CASSPAARDRGRADTQYF.

The chain recombines TRBV4-3 with TRBJ1-2, with 8 bases matching TRBD1. V trimming: 0 bases; J trimming: 4 bases; junction bases outside the gene matches: 10. Germline CDR1 LGHNA, CDR2 YSLEER. The CDR3 sequence is 17 residues long. CDR3 amino acids: CASSQDLAEGQAYGYTF. The DNA of the CDR3 is TGCGCCAGCAGCCAAGATTTAGCCGAGGGACAGGCCTATGGCTACACCTTC.

In DNA, the CDR3 is TGTGCCAGCAGCTTGATTGGCAGTGGGAACACTGAAGCTTTCTTT. It yields the protein CASSLIGSGNTEAFF. V and J are TRBV5-5 and TRBJ1-1; D is undetermined. This CDR3 comprises 15 residues. V was shortened by 1 base and J by 1 base, with 11 bases between the two germline ends. The germline V gene has CDR1 SGHKS and CDR2 YYEKEE (reference sequence).

The sample holds one count of this clone. The V call is TRBV4-3, the J call TRBJ1-5; no firm D call. The CDR3 loop spans 13 amino acids. V gave up 0 bases and J gave up 6 bases, with 6 bases separating them. Per the germline V gene, CDR1 is LGHNA and CDR2 is YSLEER. CDR3 residues: CASSQEEAQPQHF. The CDR3 bases are TGCGCCAGCAGCCAAGAGGAGGCTCAGCCCCAGCATTTT.

The CDR3 DNA follows: TGTGCCAGCTCACCCCTTGGACAGGGGTACTATGGCTACACCTTC. Residues: CASSPLGQGYYGYTF. The rearrangement links TRBV18 to TRBJ1-2; 9 bases map to TRBD1. Per the germline V gene, CDR1 is KGHSH and CDR2 is LQKENI. The CDR3 covers 15 residues. V was clipped by 3 bases and J by 3 bases; unmatched bases: 5.

The chain recombines TRBV18 with TRBJ2-7, with a possible D match to TRBD2 (5 bases). The CDR3 spans 13 residues. Germline V gene data show CDR1 as KGHSH and CDR2 as LQKENI. Between the trimmed V and J ends, which lost 2 bases and 1 base, there was a span of 6 bases. CDR3 region: CASSPGLSYEQYF. CDR3 sequence (DNA): TGTGCCAGCTCACCAGGACTGTCCTACGAGCAGTACTTC.

V usage is TRBV9 and J usage is TRBJ2-1, with D hard to call. Trimming removed 0 bases at V and 2 bases at J, with 12 bases between. The CDR3 spans 16 residues. From germline, CDR1 is SGDLS and CDR2 YYNGEE. CDR3 bases: TGTGCCAGCAGCGTAGACGGTAGCCCTACCTACAATGAGCAGTTCTTC. Protein: CASSVDGSPTYNEQFF. The full variable domain, its missing parts supplied by reference TRBV9 and TRBJ2-1, is DSGVTQTPKHLITATGQRVTLRCSPRSGDLSVYWYQQSLDQGLQFLIQYYNGEERAKGNILERFSAQQFPDLHSELNLSSLELGDSALYFCASSVDGSPTYNEQFFGPGTRLTVL.

The rearrangement links TRBV6-5 to TRBJ1-2; TRBD1 might be the D (5 bases). V was clipped by 6 bases and J by 9 bases, with 20 bases between them. Germline CDR1 and CDR2: MNHEY and SVGAGI. CDR3 length: 14 amino acids. CDR3 in amino acids: CASSDNGGSLSYTF. CDR3 nucleotides: TGTGCCAGCAGCGATAACGGGGGTTCTCTAAGCTACACCTTC.

This chain connects TRBV9 to TRBJ1-5; D is ambiguous. The germline V and J ends were trimmed by 3 bases and 3 bases, with 13 bases remaining between them. Germline-derived CDR1 and CDR2 are SGDLS and YYNGEE. CDR3 size: 15 residues. CDR3 coding DNA: TGTGCCAGCAGCGCCACACCCCAAAACAATCAGCCCCAGCATTTT. Its translation is CASSATPQNNQPQHF.

The J gene is TRBJ1-3, the V gene TRBV5-5, with D possibly being TRBD1 (6 bases). CDR3 length: 14 residues. Trimming left V 3 bases short and J 2 bases short, with 9 bases between. CDR1 is SGHKS and CDR2 is YYEKEE in the germline V gene (reference sequence). In DNA, the CDR3 is TGTGCCAGCAGCTCCTGGACAGCTGGAAACACCATATATTTT. Translated, it gives CASSSWTAGNTIYF.

The rearrangement joins TRBV28 to TRBJ1-3; D perhaps matches TRBD1 (6 bases). In germline, CDR1 is MDHEN, CDR2 SYDVKM. CDR3 length: 13 residues. Trimming stripped 11 bases from V and 3 bases from J, with 14 bases between. The CDR3 sequence: CAASGGYGNTIYF. As DNA, the CDR3 is TGTGCCGCCTCGGGGGGCTATGGAAACACCATATATTTT.

This chain uses TRBV9 with TRBJ1-2, with TRBD1 as a possible D gene (6 bases). The CDR3 is 17 residues long. V was pared by 0 bases and J by 4 bases, with 19 bases between. Germline V gene data show CDR1 as SGDLS and CDR2 as YYNGEE. The CDR3 nucleotides read TGTGCCAGCAGCGTAGCTACGACGACCCCGGACAGCTATGGCTACACCTTC. This translates into CASSVATTTPDSYGYTF.

The chain is built from TRBV28 and TRBJ2-7, with 8 positions matching TRBD1. V lost 2 bases to trimming and J lost 0 bases; unmatched junction nucleotides: 6. Germline lookup yields CDR1 MDHEN and CDR2 SYDVKM. This CDR3 is 16 amino acids long. CDR3 residues: CASSLRVTGDSYEQYF. CDR3 DNA sequence: TGTGCCAGCAGTTTACGAGTGACAGGGGACTCCTACGAGCAGTACTTC.

The rearrangement links TRBV20-1 to TRBJ1-2, with unresolved D. V lost 6 bases, J lost 5 bases, and 10 bases lay in between. This CDR3 is built from 11 residues. Germline V lookup: CDR1 DFQATT, CDR2 SNEGSKA (reference sequence). The CDR3 loop is CSAPPDYGYTF. The CDR3 nucleotides are TGCAGTGCCCCCCCCGATTATGGCTACACCTTC.

The chain carries TRBV9 and TRBJ1-2; 10 nucleotides match TRBD1. The CDR3 has 16 amino acids. Germline V gene sequence: CDR1 SGDLS, CDR2 YYNGEE. J was trimmed by 2 bases and V by 6 bases; bases with no gene match: 10. The CDR3 DNA follows: TGTGCCAGCACCAGGACAGGGGGAACCTCAAACTATGGCTACACCTTC. Translation: CASTRTGGTSNYGYTF.

This clone was picked up a small number of times. The chain couples TRBV18 to TRBJ1-6; perhaps TRBD1 as D (6 bases). The length of the CDR3 is 15 residues. V dropped 3 bases and J dropped 7 bases, with 13 bases sitting between them. CDR1 and CDR2 (germline): KGHSH, LQKENI. CDR3 region: CASSPQGTGNSPLHF. CDR3 nucleotide sequence: TGTGCCAGCTCACCCCAGGGAACAGGGAATTCACCCCTCCACTTT.